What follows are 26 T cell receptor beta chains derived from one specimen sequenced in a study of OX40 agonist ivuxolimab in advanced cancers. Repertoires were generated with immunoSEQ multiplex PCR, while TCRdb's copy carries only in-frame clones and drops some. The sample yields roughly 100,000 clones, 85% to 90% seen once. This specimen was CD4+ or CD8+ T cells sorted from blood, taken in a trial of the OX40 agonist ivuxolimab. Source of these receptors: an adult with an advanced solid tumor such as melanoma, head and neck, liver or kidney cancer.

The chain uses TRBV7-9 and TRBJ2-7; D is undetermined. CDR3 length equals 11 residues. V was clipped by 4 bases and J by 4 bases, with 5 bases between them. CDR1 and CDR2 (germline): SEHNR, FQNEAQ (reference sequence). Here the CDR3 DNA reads TGTGCCAGCAGCTCTGCATACGAGCAGTACTTC. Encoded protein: CASSSAYEQYF.

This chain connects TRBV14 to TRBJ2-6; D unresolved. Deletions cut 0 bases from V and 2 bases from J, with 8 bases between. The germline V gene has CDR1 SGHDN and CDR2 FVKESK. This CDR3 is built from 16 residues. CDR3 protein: CASSQDLAAGANVLTF. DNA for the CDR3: TGTGCCAGCAGCCAAGATTTGGCTGCTGGGGCCAACGTCCTGACTTTC.

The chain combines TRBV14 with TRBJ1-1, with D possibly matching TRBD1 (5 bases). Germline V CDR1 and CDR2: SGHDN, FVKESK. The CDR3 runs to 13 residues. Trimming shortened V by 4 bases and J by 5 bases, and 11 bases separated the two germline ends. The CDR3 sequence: CASSPWGRTEAFF. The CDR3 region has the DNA TGTGCCAGCAGCCCCTGGGGGAGGACTGAAGCTTTCTTT.

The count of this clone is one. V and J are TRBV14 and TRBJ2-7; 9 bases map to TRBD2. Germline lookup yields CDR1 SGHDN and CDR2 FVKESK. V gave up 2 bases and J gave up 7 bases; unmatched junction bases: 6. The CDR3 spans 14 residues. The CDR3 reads CASSQIAGVGEQYF. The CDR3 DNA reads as TGTGCCAGCAGCCAAATAGCGGGAGTGGGGGAGCAGTACTTC.

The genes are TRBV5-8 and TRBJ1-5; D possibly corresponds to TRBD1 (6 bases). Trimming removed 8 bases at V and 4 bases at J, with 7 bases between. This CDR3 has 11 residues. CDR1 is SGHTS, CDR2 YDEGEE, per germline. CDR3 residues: CARDSNQPQHF. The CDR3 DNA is TGTGCCAGGGACAGTAATCAGCCCCAGCATTTT.

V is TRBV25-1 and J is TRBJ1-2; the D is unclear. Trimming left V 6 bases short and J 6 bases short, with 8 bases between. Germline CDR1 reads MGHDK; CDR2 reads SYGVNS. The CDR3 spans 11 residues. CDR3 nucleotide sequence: TGTGCCAGCAGAGACAAGGATGGCTACACCTTC. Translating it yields CASRDKDGYTF.

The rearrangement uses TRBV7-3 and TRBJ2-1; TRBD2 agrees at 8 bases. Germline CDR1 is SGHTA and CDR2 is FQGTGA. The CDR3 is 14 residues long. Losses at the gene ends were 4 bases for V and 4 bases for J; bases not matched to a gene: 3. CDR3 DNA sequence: TGTGCCAGCAGCTCATCGGGAGGGTACAATGAGCAGTTCTTC. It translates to CASSSSGGYNEQFF. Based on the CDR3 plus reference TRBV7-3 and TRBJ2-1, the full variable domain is GAGVSQTPSNKVTEKGKYVELRCDPISGHTALYWYRQSLGQGPEFLIYFQGTGAADDSGLPNDRFFAVRPEGSVSTLKIQRTERGDSAVYLCASSSSGGYNEQFFGPGTRLTVL.

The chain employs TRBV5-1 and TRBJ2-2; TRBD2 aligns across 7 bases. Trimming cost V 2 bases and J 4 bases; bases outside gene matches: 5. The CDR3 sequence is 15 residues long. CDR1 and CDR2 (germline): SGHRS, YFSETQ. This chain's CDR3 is CASSFGGRSTGELFF. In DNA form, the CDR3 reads TGCGCCAGCAGCTTTGGCGGGAGAAGCACCGGGGAGCTGTTTTTT.

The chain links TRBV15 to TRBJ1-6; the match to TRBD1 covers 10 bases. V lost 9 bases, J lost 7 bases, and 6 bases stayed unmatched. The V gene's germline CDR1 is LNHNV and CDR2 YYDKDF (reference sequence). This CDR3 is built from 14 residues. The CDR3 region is CATSDRGRNSPLHF. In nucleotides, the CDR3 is TGTGCCACTAGCGACAGGGGGCGAAATTCACCCCTCCACTTT.

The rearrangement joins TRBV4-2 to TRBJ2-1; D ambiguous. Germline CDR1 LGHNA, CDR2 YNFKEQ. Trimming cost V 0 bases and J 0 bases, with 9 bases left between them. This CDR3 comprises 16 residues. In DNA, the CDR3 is TGTGCCAGCAGCCAAGATGAGACGAGCTCCTACAATGAGCAGTTCTTC. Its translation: CASSQDETSSYNEQFF.

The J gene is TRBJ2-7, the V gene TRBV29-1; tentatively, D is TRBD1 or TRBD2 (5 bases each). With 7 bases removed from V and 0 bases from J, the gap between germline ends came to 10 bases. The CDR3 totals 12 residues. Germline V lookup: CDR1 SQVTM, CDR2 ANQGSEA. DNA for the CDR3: TGCAGCGCGGGGCGATACTCCTACGAGCAGTACTTC. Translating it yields CSAGRYSYEQYF.

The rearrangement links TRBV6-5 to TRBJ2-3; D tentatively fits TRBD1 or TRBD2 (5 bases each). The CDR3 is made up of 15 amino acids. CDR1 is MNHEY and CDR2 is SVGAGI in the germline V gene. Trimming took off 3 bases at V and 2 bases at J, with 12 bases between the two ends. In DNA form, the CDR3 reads TGTGCCAGCAGTTATCGTGGGACCACCACAGATACGCAGTATTTT. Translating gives CASSYRGTTTDTQYF.

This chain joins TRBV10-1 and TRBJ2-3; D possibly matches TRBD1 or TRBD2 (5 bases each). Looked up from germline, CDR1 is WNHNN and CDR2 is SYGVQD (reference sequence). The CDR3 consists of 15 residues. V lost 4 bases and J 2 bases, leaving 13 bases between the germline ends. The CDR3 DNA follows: TGCGCCAGCAGTGGATGGGGGTCCTCCACAGATACGCAGTATTTT. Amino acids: CASSGWGSSTDTQYF.

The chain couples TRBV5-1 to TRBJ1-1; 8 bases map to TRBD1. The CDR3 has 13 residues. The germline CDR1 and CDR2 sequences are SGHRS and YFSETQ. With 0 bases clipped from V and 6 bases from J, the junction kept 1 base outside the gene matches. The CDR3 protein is CASSLATGAEAFF. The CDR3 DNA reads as TGCGCCAGCAGCTTGGCGACAGGGGCTGAAGCTTTCTTT.

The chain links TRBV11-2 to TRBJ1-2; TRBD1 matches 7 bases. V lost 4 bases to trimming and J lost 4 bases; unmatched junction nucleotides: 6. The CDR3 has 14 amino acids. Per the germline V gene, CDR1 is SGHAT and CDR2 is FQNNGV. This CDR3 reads CASSWGQLSYGYTF. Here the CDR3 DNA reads TGTGCCAGCAGCTGGGGACAGCTTAGCTATGGCTACACCTTC.

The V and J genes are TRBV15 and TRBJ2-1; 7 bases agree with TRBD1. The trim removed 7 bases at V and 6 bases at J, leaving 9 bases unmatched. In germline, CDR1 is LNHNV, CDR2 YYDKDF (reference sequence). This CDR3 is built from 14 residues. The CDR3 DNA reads TGTGCCACCAATCCGAGGACAGGAACCAATGAGCAGTTCTTC. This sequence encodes CATNPRTGTNEQFF.

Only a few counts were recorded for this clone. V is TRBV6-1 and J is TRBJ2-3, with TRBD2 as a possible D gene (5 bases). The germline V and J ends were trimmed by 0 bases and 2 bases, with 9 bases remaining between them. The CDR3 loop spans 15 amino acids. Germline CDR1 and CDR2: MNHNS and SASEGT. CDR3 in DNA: TGTGCCAGCAGTGAAGCGACGGACTCCACAGATACGCAGTATTTT. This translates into CASSEATDSTDTQYF.

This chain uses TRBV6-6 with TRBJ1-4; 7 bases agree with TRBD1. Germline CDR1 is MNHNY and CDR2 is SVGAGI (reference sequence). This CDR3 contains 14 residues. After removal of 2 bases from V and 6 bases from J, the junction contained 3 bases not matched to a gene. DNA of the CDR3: TGTGCCAGCAGTTACCTAGGACAGGATGAAAAACTGTTTTTT. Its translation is CASSYLGQDEKLFF.

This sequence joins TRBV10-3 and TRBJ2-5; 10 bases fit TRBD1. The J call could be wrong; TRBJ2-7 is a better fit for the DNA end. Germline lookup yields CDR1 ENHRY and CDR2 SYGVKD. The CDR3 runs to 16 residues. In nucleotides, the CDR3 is TGTGCCATCAGTGACCCGCCGGGACAGGGGACCTACGAGCAGTACTTC. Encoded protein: CAISDPPGQGTYEQYF.

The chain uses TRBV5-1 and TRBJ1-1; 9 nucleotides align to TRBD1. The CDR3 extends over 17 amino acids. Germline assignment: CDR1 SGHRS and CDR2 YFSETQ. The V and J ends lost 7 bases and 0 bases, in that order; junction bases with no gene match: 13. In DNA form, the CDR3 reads TGCGCCAGCGGACTAAAAACAGGGGGCCTTATGAACACTGAAGCTTTCTTT. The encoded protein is CASGLKTGGLMNTEAFF.

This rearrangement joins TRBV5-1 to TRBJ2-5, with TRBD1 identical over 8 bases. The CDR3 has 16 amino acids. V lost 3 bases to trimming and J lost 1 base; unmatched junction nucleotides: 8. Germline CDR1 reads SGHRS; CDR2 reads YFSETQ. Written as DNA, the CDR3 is TGCGCCAGCAGCTCCCGGACAGGGCCCACCCAAGAGACCCAGTACTTC. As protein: CASSSRTGPTQETQYF. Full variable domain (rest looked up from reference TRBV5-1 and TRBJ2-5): KAGVTQTPRYLIKTRGQQVTLSCSPISGHRSVSWYQQTPGQGLQFLFEYFSETQRNKGNFPGRFSGRQFSNSRSEMNVSTLELGDSALYLCASSSRTGPTQETQYFGPGTRLLVL.

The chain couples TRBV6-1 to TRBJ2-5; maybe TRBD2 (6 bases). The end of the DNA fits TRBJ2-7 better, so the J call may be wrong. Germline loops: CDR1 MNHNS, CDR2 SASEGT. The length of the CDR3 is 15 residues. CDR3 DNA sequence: TGTGCCAGCAGTGAAGCGAAGGGGACTCCCTACGAGCAGTACTTC. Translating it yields CASSEAKGTPYEQYF.

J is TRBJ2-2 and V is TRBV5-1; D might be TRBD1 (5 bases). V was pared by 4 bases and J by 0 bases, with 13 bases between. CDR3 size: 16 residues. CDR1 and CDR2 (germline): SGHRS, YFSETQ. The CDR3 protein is CASSPRQNSNTGELFF. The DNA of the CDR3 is TGCGCCAGCAGCCCGAGACAGAATTCGAACACCGGGGAGCTGTTTTTT. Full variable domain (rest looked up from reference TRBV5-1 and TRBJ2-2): KAGVTQTPRYLIKTRGQQVTLSCSPISGHRSVSWYQQTPGQGLQFLFEYFSETQRNKGNFPGRFSGRQFSNSRSEMNVSTLELGDSALYLCASSPRQNSNTGELFFGEGSRLTVL.

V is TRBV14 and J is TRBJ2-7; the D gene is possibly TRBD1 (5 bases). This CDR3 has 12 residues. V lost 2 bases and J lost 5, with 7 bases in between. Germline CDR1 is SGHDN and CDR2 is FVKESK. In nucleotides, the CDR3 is TGTGCCAGCAGCCAATGGGGCAACGAGCAGTACTTC. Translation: CASSQWGNEQYF.

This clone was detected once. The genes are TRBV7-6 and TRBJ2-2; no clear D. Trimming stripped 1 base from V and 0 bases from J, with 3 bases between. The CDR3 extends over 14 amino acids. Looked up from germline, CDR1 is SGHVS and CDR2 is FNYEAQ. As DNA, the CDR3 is TGTGCCAGCAGCTTAGAAACGAACACCGGGGAGCTGTTTTTT. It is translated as CASSLETNTGELFF.

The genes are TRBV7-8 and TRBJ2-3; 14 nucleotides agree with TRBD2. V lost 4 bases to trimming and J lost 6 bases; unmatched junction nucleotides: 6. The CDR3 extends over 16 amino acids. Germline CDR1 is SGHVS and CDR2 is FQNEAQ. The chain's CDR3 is CASSSGLAGEGDTQYF. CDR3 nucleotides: TGTGCCAGCAGCTCGGGACTAGCGGGAGAGGGTGATACGCAGTATTTT.